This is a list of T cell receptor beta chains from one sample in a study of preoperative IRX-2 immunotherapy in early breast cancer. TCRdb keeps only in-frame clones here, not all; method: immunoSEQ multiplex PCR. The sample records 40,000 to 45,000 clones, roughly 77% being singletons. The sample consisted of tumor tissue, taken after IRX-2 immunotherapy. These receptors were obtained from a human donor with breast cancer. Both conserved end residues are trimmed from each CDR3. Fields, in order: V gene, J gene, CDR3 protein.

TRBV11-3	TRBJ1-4	ASSSTGSTNEKLF
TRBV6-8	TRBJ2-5	ASRRGITQETQY
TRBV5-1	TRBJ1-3	ASSLMGTGVSGNTIY
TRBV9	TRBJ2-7	ASSVAQGSYEQY
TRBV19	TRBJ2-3	ASNRGTGYFDTQY
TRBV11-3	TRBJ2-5	ASSPSLTGGLPQETQY
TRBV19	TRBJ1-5	ASSQSNQPQH
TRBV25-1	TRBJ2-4	ASSSTGAGDIQY
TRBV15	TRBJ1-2	ATSRDRRQEANYGYT
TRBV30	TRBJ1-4	AWSGQGGGKLF
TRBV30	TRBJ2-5	AWITHRALHLQETQY
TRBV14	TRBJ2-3	ASSQDLADTQY
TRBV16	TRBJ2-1	ASSAGTSTF
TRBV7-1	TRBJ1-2	ASSFSIGDYGYT
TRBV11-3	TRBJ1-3	ASSLGDVGNTIY
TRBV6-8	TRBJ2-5	ASSYSSGQETQY
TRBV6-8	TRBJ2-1	ASRTRTSSTYNEQF
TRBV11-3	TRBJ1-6	ASSLWAGGQLLH
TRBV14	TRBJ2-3	ASSQDLTSGRLDTQY
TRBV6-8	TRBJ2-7	ASTSGTGGYEQY
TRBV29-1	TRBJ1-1	SAQGQLDTEAF
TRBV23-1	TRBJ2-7	ASSQDVRASTYEQY
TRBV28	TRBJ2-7	ASRGQGGAGQY
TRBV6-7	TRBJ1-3	ASILDPADSPSTIY
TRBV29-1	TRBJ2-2	SASKQAGNTGELF
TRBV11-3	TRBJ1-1	ASSLVTGSTTEAF
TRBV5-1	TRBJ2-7	ASSFLSGTGLSYEQY
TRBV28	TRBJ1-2	ASENPGGGYT
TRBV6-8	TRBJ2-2	ASSYQQRNTGELF
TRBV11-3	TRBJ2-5	ASSRQGSVETQY
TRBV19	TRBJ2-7	ASRLAGGPSYEQY
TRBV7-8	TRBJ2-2	ASSLENPLLNTGELF
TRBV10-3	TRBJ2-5	AISESRGTETQY
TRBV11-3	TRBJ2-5	ASSLGLGRETQY
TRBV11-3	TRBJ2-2	ASSPGINANTGELF
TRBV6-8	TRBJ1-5	ASSKQGAGNQPQH
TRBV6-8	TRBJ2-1	ASSAPPRGSSYNEQF
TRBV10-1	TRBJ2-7	ASSPGLAGDEQY
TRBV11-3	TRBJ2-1	ASSLVGTGVFNEQF
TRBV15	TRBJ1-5	ATSRDRSNQPQH
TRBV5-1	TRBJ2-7	ASSLTGDRGNYEQY
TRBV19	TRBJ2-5	ASKVPGGTGTQY
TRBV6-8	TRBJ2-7	ASSYSVGGSGANEQY
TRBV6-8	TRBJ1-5	ASSYSSDIGAYSNQPQH
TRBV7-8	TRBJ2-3	ASSQTSRGTQY
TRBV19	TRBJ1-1	ASTLTGTGAF
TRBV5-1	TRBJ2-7	ASSFGHLRGEQY
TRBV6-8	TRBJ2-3	AISRTGAGDTQY
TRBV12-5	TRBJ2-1	ASGGRDTRL
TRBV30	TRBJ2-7	AWKGPRGAEQY
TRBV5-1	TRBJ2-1	ASSREGTPYNEQF
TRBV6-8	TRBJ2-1	AIRGGSYNEQF
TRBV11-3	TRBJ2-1	ASSPDGRSSYNEQF
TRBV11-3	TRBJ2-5	ASSMGLAAETQY
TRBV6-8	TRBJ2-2	ASSLGLAGRGTGELF
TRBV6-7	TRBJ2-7	ASSDGLEQY
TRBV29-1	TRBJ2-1	SVGQSSYNEQF